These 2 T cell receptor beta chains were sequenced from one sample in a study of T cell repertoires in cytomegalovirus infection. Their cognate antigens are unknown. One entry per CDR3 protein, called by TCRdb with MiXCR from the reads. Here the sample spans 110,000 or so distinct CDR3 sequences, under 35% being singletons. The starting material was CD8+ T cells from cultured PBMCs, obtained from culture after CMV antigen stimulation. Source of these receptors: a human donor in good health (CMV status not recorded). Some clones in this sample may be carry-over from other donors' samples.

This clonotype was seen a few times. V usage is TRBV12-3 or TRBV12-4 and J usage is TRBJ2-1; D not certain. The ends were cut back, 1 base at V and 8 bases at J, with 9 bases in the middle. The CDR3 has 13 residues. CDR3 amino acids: CASSLGPADEQFF. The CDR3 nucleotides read TGTGCCAGCAGTTTAGGGCCCGCCGATGAGCAGTTCTTC.

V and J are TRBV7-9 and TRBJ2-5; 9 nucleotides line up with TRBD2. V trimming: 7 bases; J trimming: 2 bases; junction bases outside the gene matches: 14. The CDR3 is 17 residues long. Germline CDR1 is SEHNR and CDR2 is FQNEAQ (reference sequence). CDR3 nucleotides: TGTGCCAGCATCCTGGGTGGCCTAGCGGGGACACAAGAGACCCAGTACTTC. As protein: CASILGGLAGTQETQYF.